This T cell receptor beta chain came from a study of shared clonotypes between healthy human individuals. Overall study findings and caveats: Non-shared clonotypes had lower generation probabilities than those shared by all four donors. Sequencing depth was a factor that was expected to affect clonotype sharing among donors.

With regard to this clone: Its cognate antigen is unknown.

Replicate sorted-subset PCRs were loaded with around 220 ng DNA, roughly 33,000 T cell genomes. Profiling relied on immunoSEQ multiplex PCR, and the TCRdb table lists in-frame clones only, not all of them. Altogether a few million clones are present, roughly 93% being singletons, with the ten largest covering about 0.39%. CDR1 and CDR2 from the germline V gene are SGHAT and FQNNGV. The CDR3 is 16 amino acids. The V gene end was trimmed by 2 bases and the J gene end by 0 bases; junction bases not matched to a gene: 5. This TCR was recovered from a man younger than 30 in good health. Some clones in this sample may be carry-over from other donors' samples. Sequences were obtained from naive CD4+ T cells from PBMCs. Stated subset: CD45RA+ positively selected. J is TRBJ2-3 and V is TRBV11-2, with 7 bases aligning to TRBD2. The CDR3 reads CASSLMVSGSTDTQYF. In DNA, the CDR3 is TGTGCCAGCAGCTTAATGGTTAGCGGGAGCACAGATACGCAGTATTTT.